Sequencing of this T cell receptor beta chain was carried out in a study of shared T cell receptors in the human thymus. The trim removed 4 bases at V and 4 bases at J, leaving 6 bases unmatched. Per the germline V gene, CDR1 is SGHDT and CDR2 is YYEEEE. The length of the CDR3 is 15 residues. The assay was immunoSEQ multiplex PCR, and TCRdb's table has in-frame clones only and misses some. The sample has some 700,000 clones, roughly 88% seen once. Separately, the same data were catalogued under a study of human thymus T cells. That work states: Corrective heart surgery yielded the resections from which the thymus tissue came.

Sequencing was done on a sample of thymocytes. The V gene is TRBV5-6, the J gene TRBJ1-2; TRBD1 aligns across 11 bases. This receptor was obtained from a girl in the first two years of life with a congenital heart defect. CDR3 sequence reads: CASSQGQGDGYGYTF. The CDR3 DNA reads as TGTGCCAGCAGCCAGGGACAGGGGGACGGCTATGGCTACACCTTC.